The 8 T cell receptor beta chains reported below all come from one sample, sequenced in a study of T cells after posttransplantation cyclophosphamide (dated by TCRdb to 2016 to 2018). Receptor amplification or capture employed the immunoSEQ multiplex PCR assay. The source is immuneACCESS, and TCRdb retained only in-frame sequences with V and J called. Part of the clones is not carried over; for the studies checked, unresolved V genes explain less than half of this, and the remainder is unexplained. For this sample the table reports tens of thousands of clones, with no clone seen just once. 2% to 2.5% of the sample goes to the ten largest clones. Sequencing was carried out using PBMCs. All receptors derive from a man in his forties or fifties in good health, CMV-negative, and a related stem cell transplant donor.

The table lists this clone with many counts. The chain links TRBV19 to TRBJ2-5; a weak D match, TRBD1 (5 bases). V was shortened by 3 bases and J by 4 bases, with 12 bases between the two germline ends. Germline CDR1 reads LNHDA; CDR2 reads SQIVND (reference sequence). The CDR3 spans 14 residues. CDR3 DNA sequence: TGTGCCAGTAGTATTGGACAATACCGAGAGACCCAGTACTTC. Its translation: CASSIGQYRETQYF.

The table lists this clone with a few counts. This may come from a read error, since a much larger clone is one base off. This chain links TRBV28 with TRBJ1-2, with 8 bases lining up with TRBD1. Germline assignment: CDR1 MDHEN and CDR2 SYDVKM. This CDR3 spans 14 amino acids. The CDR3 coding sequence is TGTGCCATCCTTTCGACAGGGGTCTTTAATGGCCACACCTTC. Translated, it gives CAILSTGVFNGHTF.

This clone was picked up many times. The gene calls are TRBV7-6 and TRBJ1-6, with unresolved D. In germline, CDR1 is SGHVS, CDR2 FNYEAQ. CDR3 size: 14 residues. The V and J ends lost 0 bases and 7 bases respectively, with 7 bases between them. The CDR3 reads CASSLARSNSPLHF. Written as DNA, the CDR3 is TGTGCCAGCAGCTTAGCGAGAAGCAATTCACCCCTCCACTTT.

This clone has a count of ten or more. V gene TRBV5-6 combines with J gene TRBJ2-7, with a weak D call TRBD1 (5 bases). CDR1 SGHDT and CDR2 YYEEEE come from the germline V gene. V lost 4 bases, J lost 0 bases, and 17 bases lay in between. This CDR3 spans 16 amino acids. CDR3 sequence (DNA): TGTGCCAGCAGCCCCCGCTTTGGCGGACACTCCTACGAGCAGTACTTC. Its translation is CASSPRFGGHSYEQYF. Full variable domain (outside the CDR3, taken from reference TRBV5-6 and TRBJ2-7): DAGVTQSPTHLIKTRGQQVTLRCSPKSGHDTVSWYQQALGQGPQFIFQYYEEEERQRGNFPDRFSGHQFPNYSSELNVNALLLGDSALYLCASSPRFGGHSYEQYFGPGTRLTVT.

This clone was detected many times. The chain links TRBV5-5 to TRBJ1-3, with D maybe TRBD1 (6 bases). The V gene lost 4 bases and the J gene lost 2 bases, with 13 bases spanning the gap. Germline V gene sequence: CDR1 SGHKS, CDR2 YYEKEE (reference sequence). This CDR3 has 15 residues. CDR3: CASSPWYRAGNTIYF. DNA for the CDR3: TGTGCCAGCAGCCCCTGGTACAGGGCTGGAAACACCATATATTTT.

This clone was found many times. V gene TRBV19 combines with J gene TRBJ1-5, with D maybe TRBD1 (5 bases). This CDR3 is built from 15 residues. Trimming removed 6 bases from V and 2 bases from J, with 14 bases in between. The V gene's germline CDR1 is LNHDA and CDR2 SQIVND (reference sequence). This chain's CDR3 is CASRRLGEGNQPQHF. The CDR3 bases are TGTGCCAGTAGGAGACTAGGGGAGGGCAATCAGCCCCAGCATTTT.

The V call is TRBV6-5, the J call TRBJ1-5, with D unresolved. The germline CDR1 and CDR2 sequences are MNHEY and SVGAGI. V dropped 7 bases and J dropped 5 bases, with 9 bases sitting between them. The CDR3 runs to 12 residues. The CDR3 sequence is CASTDGDQPQHF. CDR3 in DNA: TGTGCCAGCACGGACGGGGATCAGCCCCAGCATTTT.

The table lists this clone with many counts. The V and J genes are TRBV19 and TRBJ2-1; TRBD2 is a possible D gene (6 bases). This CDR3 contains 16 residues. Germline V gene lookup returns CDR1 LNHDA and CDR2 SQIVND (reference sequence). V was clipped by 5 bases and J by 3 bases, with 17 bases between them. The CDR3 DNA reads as TGTGCCAGTAGTTCGCGGGCCGGGCGGGGCTACAATGAGCAGTTCTTC. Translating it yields CASSSRAGRGYNEQFF.